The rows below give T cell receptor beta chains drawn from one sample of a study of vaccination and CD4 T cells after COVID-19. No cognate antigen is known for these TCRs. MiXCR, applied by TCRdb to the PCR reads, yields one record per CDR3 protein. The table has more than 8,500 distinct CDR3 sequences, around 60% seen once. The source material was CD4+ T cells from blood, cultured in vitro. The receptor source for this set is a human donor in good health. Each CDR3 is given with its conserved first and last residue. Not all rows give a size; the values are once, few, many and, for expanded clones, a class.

CDR3: CASSLSTTGAYTDTQYF; V: TRBV7-2; size: NA; J: TRBJ2-3
CDR3: CSASFPTGELFF; V: TRBV20-1; size: NA; J: TRBJ2-2
CDR3: CASSLEGGIKYYEQYF; V: TRBV7-2; size: few; J: TRBJ2-7
CDR3: CASSPLSHTGTEAFF; V: TRBV4-1; size: NA; J: TRBJ1-1
CDR3: CASSESRTTNVLTF; V: TRBV10-1; size: NA; J: TRBJ2-6
CDR3: CASTLEGAVQPQHF; V: TRBV7-8; size: NA; J: TRBJ1-5
CDR3: CASSLPRGGVSYEQYF; V: TRBV7-6; size: NA; J: TRBJ2-7
CDR3: CATSSSGGKETQYF; V: TRBV15; size: NA; J: TRBJ2-5
CDR3: CATSRDMGDSETQYF; V: TRBV15; size: few; J: TRBJ2-5
CDR3: CASSPLAAPTYNSPLHF; V: TRBV6-1; size: few; J: TRBJ1-6
CDR3: CASSLGTAQETQYF; V: TRBV5-4; size: NA; J: TRBJ2-5
CDR3: CATRLDRGREKLFF; V: TRBV15; size: NA; J: TRBJ1-4
CDR3: CASSYSKRELYNEQFF; V: TRBV6-5; size: few; J: TRBJ2-1
CDR3: CSARYRGPGELFF; V: TRBV20-1; size: once; J: TRBJ2-2
CDR3: CASSSETGLGTDTQYF; V: TRBV19; size: NA; J: TRBJ2-3
CDR3: CSARKPTTEAFF; V: TRBV20-1; size: NA; J: TRBJ1-1
CDR3: CAIRTGDTQYF; V: TRBV10-3; size: NA; J: TRBJ2-3
CDR3: CSANREGGTEAFF; V: TRBV20-1; size: NA; J: TRBJ1-1
CDR3: CASSEAPGVWQPQHF; V: TRBV2; size: NA; J: TRBJ1-5
CDR3: CASKGRDYEQYF; V: TRBV11-2; size: NA; J: TRBJ2-7
CDR3: CASSPWTSTDTQYF; V: TRBV27; size: NA; J: TRBJ2-3
CDR3: CASSLAGSNYGYTF; V: TRBV5-1; size: NA; J: TRBJ1-2
CDR3: CASSLDPGELFF; V: TRBV5-4; size: NA; J: TRBJ2-2
CDR3: CATLGGAYGYTF; V: TRBV19; size: few; J: TRBJ1-2
CDR3: CASSDTGGLSTDTQYF; V: TRBV11-3; size: NA; J: TRBJ2-3
CDR3: CASSLWRDEQYF; V: TRBV7-2; size: NA; J: TRBJ2-7
CDR3: CAHRQGEGTQYF; V: TRBV30; size: few; J: TRBJ2-5
CDR3: CASSLGEANSPLHF; V: TRBV5-1; size: NA; J: TRBJ1-6
CDR3: CASRKQGPNTEAFF; V: TRBV12-3/TRBV12-4; size: NA; J: TRBJ1-1
CDR3: CASNPFHGGGNQPQHF; V: TRBV28; size: NA; J: TRBJ1-5
CDR3: CASTLYNSPLHF; V: TRBV6-1; size: NA; J: TRBJ1-6